The clone carrying this T cell receptor (beta chain) was counted a single time. Data came from immunoSEQ multiplex PCR; TCRdb stores just in-frame clones and leaves some out. The sample carries 150,000 to 200,000 clones, roughly 89% recorded once. The record originates from a study of control samples from healthy donors and cancer patients. Germline loops: CDR1 SNHLY, CDR2 FYNNEI. J gave up 0 bases and V 8 bases, and 8 bases lay outside the gene matches. The CDR3 covers 15 residues. This TCR derives from a man aged 25-45 years in good health. The specimen sequenced was blood. This sequence joins TRBV2 and TRBJ1-2, with TRBD1 matching over 8 bases. The CDR3 loop is CASLQGQGSNYGYTF. The CDR3 bases are TGTGCCAGCCTCCAAGGACAGGGCTCTAACTATGGCTACACCTTC.